The sequence of this T cell receptor beta chain was determined in a study of blood T cell repertoires in COVID-19 (dated by TCRdb to 2020 to 2021). The study in broad terms: Samples covering the acute and convalescent phases of COVID-19 were provided by collaborators in the United States, Italy and Spain. Sample metadata almost always included a de-identified subject ID, COVID-19 status, age in years and sex. Samples were obtained from the ongoing ImmuneRACE study (first 160 participants) and from some 1,300 subjects provided by 6 global collaborators. The prospective study material was composed of cDNA or gDNA derived from T cells, B-cell-depleted T cells, or PBMCs. HLA class I and class II types, where available, came from metadata supplied by the sample provider rather than from assay-based typing. The repertoires were released in a freely available public database intended as a resource for research on the immune response to SARS-CoV-2. The dataset comprised deeply sampled blood TCRbeta repertoires from subjects exposed to, actively infected with, or recovered from COVID-19. What the research found in general, with its limitations: The quantity of clinical and demographic metadata differed by source and by participant and was supplied without curation.

Whole blood was collected in K2EDTA tubes by collaborating institutions according to the institutions' own protocols. Collaborator samples were shipped for TCRbeta analysis as frozen whole blood, isolated PBMCs, or DNA extracted from either sample type. The immunoSEQ Assay, a bias-controlled multiplex PCR, was used to amplify TCRbeta CDR3 regions from genomic DNA. The study's own analysis went as follows. The number of nucleated cells in each sample was estimated by amplification of reference gene primers within the assay. To quantify the absolute abundance of each unique TCRbeta CDR3 rearrangement, sequence reads were collapsed and filtered. For each sample, productive Simpson clonality was calculated by taking the square root of Simpson's diversity index across productive rearrangements. TCRdb carries this immuneACCESS record with in-frame sequences only. Its versions omit some clonotypes, under half of them owing to an unresolved V gene in the studies checked, with the rest unexplained. The DNA was the basis for D and trimming; V, J and clone size are from that table. The sample profile shows 150,000 to 200,000 clones; approximately 84% of them were found once. Approximately 22% of the sample goes to the ten largest clones.

V lost 1 base and J lost 1 base; the stretch between them is 11 bases long. Reading from cysteine to phenylalanine, the CDR3 counts 15 amino acids. Only the CDR3 part of the read is kept: 45 bases, read in frame from the first base. The germline V gene supplies CDR1 SGHRS and CDR2 YFSETQ. This clone was observed a single time. Its antigen is not yet known. No much larger clone is present one base from it, and per-base qualities are unavailable. The chain is encoded by TRBV5-1 joined to TRBJ1-1, with no D gene named confidently. The sample comprised peripheral blood. This receptor was obtained from a woman aged 80 or over with acute or convalescent COVID-19. The DNA sequence is as follows: TGCGCCAGCAGCTTGAGCGGGGTTAAGAACACTGAAGCTTTCTTT. It specifies CASSLSGVKNTEAFF.